A selection of T cell receptor beta chains follows, all from one sample in a study of T cells in Graves' hyperthyroidism and ophthalmopathy. TCRdb analysed the multiplex PCR reads with MiXCR anew, one entry per CDR3 protein. Seen here are about 370,000 distinct CDR3 sequences, 12% to 15% observed once, and the top ten hold approximately 19%. The specimen sequenced was blood. These receptors originate from an older woman with Graves' ophthalmopathy. Both conserved end residues are part of each CDR3. A D gene is named only where the DNA matches it firmly.

D gene,CDR3 length,V gene,J gene,CDR3 protein
NA,13,TRBV7-9,TRBJ1-1,CASSPVLNTEAFF
NA,14,TRBV10-3,TRBJ1-5,CAISESSSDQPQHF
TRBD2,13,TRBV29-1,TRBJ2-7,CSVVSGGGLEQYF
TRBD1,15,TRBV2,TRBJ1-5,CASSLGGGRGQPQHF
NA,15,TRBV9,TRBJ2-3,CASSPGGPKADTQYF
NA,13,TRBV29-1,TRBJ1-2,CSGSQGEGYGYTF
TRBD2,17,TRBV9,TRBJ2-2,CASSPGTSGTSAGELFF
TRBD1,13,TRBV7-2,TRBJ2-1,CASSQGQRPEQFF
NA,15,TRBV12-3/TRBV12-4,TRBJ2-2,CASSLGRGVAGELFF
TRBD2,14,TRBV6-2/TRBV6-3,TRBJ2-4,CASSGGGSQNIQYF
TRBD1,12,TRBV12-3/TRBV12-4,TRBJ2-4,CASRTGNGIQYF
TRBD2,16,TRBV28,TRBJ2-2,CASSLQRGANTGELFF
TRBD2,16,TRBV6-2/TRBV6-3,TRBJ2-3,CASRPGLAYSTDTQYF
NA,16,TRBV7-3,TRBJ2-1,CASSPARTRSYNEQFF
NA,13,TRBV14,TRBJ2-3,CASSLGHPDTQYF
TRBD2,15,TRBV7-9,TRBJ2-7,CASSSLAGGPDEQYF
NA,13,TRBV7-2,TRBJ2-1,CASSPWGAHEQFF
NA,11,TRBV3-1,TRBJ2-1,CASSHLNEQFF
NA,17,TRBV29-1,TRBJ2-3,CSVARLFRELSTDTQYF
TRBD1,13,TRBV18,TRBJ2-7,CASSETGPYEQYF
TRBD2,18,TRBV28,TRBJ2-2,CASSRTGWTSGFAGELFF
TRBD2,18,TRBV20-1,TRBJ2-7,CSARVSAGLGYGSYEQCF
NA,17,TRBV2,TRBJ1-2,CASSESTSAGLYYGYTF
NA,15,TRBV7-9,TRBJ1-2,CASSLGDAGGYGYTF
TRBD1,12,TRBV12-3/TRBV12-4,TRBJ1-6,CASGTGYSPLHF
TRBD2,16,TRBV11-3,TRBJ2-1,CASSSTSGRAWNEQFF
NA,16,TRBV27,TRBJ1-2,CASSLRPGAANYGYTF
NA,15,TRBV19,TRBJ1-2,CASTNAGTPNYGYTF
NA,12,TRBV11-2,TRBJ2-5,CASSAQAETQYF
NA,14,TRBV4-1,TRBJ2-2,CASSQLHNTGELFF
TRBD2,14,TRBV12-3/TRBV12-4,TRBJ2-5,CASSFTGGPETQYF
NA,12,TRBV24-1,TRBJ1-5,CATSHSNQPQHF
NA,13,TRBV12-3/TRBV12-4,TRBJ1-1,CASRQRANTEAFF
NA,13,TRBV27,TRBJ1-2,CASSFPEGLGYTF
NA,14,TRBV20-1,TRBJ2-7,CSARGDIPSGEQYF
TRBD2,17,TRBV19,TRBJ2-5,CASSIEMGLAGVQTQYF
NA,13,TRBV20-1,TRBJ2-5,CSAGLSERETQYF
NA,14,TRBV20-1,TRBJ2-7,CSAPRGAALNEQYF
NA,15,TRBV6-5,TRBJ2-3,CASSYSSGLPDTQYF
NA,14,TRBV9,TRBJ2-7,CASSVDGRWYEQYF
TRBD1,15,TRBV28,TRBJ1-1,CASSLTGGLNTEAFF
TRBD2,17,TRBV29-1,TRBJ2-2,CSVEDPGSGRLTGELFF
NA,13,TRBV19,TRBJ1-5,CASNTVSNQPQHF
TRBD1,15,TRBV13,TRBJ2-3,CASSTGTGFTDTQYF
TRBD2,18,TRBV28,TRBJ2-1,CASSLIWTSGSTYNEQFF
NA,15,TRBV7-2,TRBJ2-5,CASSLVDGRWETQYF
TRBD2,14,TRBV5-1,TRBJ2-7,CASSLGLVSDEQYF
TRBD2,16,TRBV19,TRBJ2-4,CASKLAGEVAGNIQYF
TRBD2,14,TRBV20-1,TRBJ2-3,CSARRGLGTDTQYF
TRBD1,14,TRBV12-3/TRBV12-4,TRBJ2-1,CASSLQGAFNEQFF
NA,15,TRBV7-9,TRBJ1-4,CASSVPGLVNEKLFF
TRBD2,16,TRBV20-1,TRBJ2-3,CSAIIAGGGPTDTQYF
NA,13,TRBV19,TRBJ2-7,CASSIGSTYEQYF
NA,13,TRBV10-3,TRBJ1-1,CAIEGSQGTEAFF
NA,12,TRBV11-2,TRBJ1-1,CASSFQGTEAFF